Listed below are T cell receptor beta chains from one sample, sequenced in a study of T cells in localized non-small cell lung cancer. Repertoires were generated with immunoSEQ multiplex PCR, while TCRdb's copy carries only in-frame clones and drops some. The sample holds 900 to 1,200 clones; 33% are singletons and the top ten take approximately 19%. The specimen was normal lung tissue next to the tumor, collected before any cancer treatment. The receptors originated from a male donor aged 60 or older with stage I lung adenocarcinoma. Both conserved end residues are trimmed from each CDR3.

v_gene: TRBV18
CDR3aa: ASSPPGSVGTDTQY

v_gene: TRBV19
CDR3aa: ASSISAGRTGELF

v_gene: TRBV9
CDR3aa: ASSALSGNTIY

v_gene: TRBV6-8
CDR3aa: ASSGRASGNTEAF

v_gene: TRBV4-1
CDR3aa: ASSQQQGAGEKLF

v_gene: TRBV19
CDR3aa: ASSIRTTGELF

v_gene: TRBV29-1
CDR3aa: SVDTTGGGRAF

v_gene: TRBV1
CDR3aa: ASSYGTSETQY

v_gene: TRBV28
CDR3aa: ASSSYSGADTQY

v_gene: TRBV19
CDR3aa: ASREQGRTEAF

v_gene: TRBV6-8
CDR3aa: ASSSQQMNYGYT

v_gene: TRBV4-1
CDR3aa: ASSQIPTGHEQY

v_gene: TRBV19
CDR3aa: ASSPPGGAGETQY

v_gene: TRBV9
CDR3aa: TSSEFSGRGFTIYEQY

v_gene: TRBV11-1
CDR3aa: ASSLASSSRGANTEAF

v_gene: TRBV18
CDR3aa: ASSPPPGDLYGYT

v_gene: TRBV19
CDR3aa: ASSTVSRGSYNSPLH

v_gene: TRBV1
CDR3aa: ASSHSGTNSPLH

v_gene: TRBV5-1
CDR3aa: ASSRDRVYEKLF

v_gene: TRBV11-3
CDR3aa: ASSHGGVAPYIQY

v_gene: TRBV28
CDR3aa: ASAGTGSTYEQY

v_gene: TRBV11-3
CDR3aa: ASSTGPGPYEQY

v_gene: TRBV5-1
CDR3aa: ASSSTSTGRNTEAF

v_gene: TRBV6-8
CDR3aa: ASSFLGLTMYEQY

v_gene: TRBV11-3
CDR3aa: ASSLSGTQTGELF

v_gene: TRBV11-3
CDR3aa: ASSEGQGDNEQF

v_gene: TRBV5-1
CDR3aa: ASSLARDRTGGNYEQY

v_gene: TRBV14
CDR3aa: ASSQVKGNMNTEAF

v_gene: TRBV28
CDR3aa: ASRTTGGNEKLF

v_gene: TRBV28
CDR3aa: ASSSRDRGYNSPLH

v_gene: TRBV6-7
CDR3aa: ASSRSGLAGAAKQF

v_gene: TRBV6-8
CDR3aa: ASSSQQGNYGYT

v_gene: TRBV6-8
CDR3aa: AISHRGSNTEAF

v_gene: TRBV18
CDR3aa: ASSRQGGFGNQPQH

v_gene: TRBV28
CDR3aa: ASSFVRATEAF

v_gene: TRBV11-3
CDR3aa: ASSVTGSQNTEAF

v_gene: TRBV10-2
CDR3aa: ASGLRGHEQY

v_gene: TRBV6-7
CDR3aa: ASSSDRRETQY

v_gene: TRBV6-1
CDR3aa: ASSEAGPGPQH